These 2 T cell receptor beta chains share one sample of origin, sequenced in a study of long-term antiretroviral therapy in people with HIV. The libraries were made with immunoSEQ v3.0 at survey level. Libraries were prepared by immunoSEQ multiplex PCR; TCRdb keeps only in-frame clonotypes and omits some of them. The table records about 21,000 clones, approximately 90% of them present only once. This sample comprised unsorted PBMCs, obtained approximately 4.5 years before starting antiretroviral therapy. These receptors were collected from a woman aged 25 to 45 with HIV.

The V gene is TRBV27, the J gene TRBJ1-1; the match to TRBD1 covers 7 bases. CDR3 size: 15 residues. V shed 10 bases and J 0 bases; nucleotides not matched to a gene: 11. The V gene's germline CDR1 is MNHEY and CDR2 SMNVEV (reference sequence). In DNA, the CDR3 is TGTGCCACCGTACCTCCGACAGGGTTGAACACTGAAGCTTTCTTT. Residues: CATVPPTGLNTEAFF.

The CDR3 spells CASSHGRAPTNTEAFF. The CDR3 nucleotides read TGCGCCAGCAGCCACGGTAGGGCCCCCACGAACACTGAAGCTTTCTTT. The rearrangement links TRBV4-3 to TRBJ1-1, with D unresolved. CDR1 is LGHNA, CDR2 YSLEER, per germline. Trimming shortened V by 3 bases and J by 1 base, and 15 bases separated the two germline ends. The CDR3 has 16 amino acids.